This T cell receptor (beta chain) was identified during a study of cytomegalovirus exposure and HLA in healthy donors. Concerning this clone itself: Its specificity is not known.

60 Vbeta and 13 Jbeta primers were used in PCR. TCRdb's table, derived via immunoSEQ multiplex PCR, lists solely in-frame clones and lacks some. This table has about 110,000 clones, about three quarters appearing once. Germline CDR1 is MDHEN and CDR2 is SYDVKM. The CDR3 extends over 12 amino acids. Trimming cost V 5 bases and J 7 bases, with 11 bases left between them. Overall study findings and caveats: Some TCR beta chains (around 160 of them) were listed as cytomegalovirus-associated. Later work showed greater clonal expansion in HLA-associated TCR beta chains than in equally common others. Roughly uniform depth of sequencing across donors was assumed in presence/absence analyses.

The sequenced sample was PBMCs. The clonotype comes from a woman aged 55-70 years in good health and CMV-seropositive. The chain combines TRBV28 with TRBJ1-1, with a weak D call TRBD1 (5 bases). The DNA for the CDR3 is TGTGCCAGCAGTGCCGGGGGATTTGAAGCTTTCTTT. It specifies CASSAGGFEAFF.